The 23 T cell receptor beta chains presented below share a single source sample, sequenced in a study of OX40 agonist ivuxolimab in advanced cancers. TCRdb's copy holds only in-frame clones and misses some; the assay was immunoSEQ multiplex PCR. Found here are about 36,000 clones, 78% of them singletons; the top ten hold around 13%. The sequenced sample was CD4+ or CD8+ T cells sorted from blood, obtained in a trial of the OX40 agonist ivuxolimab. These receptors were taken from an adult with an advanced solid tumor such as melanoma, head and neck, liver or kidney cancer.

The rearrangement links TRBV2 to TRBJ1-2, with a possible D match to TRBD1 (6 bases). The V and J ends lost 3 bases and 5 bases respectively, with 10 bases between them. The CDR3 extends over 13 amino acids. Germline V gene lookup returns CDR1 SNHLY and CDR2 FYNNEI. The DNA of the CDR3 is TGTGCCAGCAGTGAGTCAGGGGTATATGGCTACACCTTC. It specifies CASSESGVYGYTF.

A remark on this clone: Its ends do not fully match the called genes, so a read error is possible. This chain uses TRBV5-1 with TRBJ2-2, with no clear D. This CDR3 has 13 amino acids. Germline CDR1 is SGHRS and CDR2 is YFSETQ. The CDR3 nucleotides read TGCGCCAGCAGCCTTCTGAGTACCGAGGAGCTGTTTTTT. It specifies CASSLLSTEELFF.

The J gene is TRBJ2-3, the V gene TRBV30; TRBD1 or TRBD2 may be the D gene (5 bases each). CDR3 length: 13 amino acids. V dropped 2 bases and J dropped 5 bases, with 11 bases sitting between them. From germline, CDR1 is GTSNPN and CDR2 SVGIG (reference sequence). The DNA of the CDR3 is TGTGCCTGGAGTCGGGGCGCGAAAGATACGCAGTATTTT. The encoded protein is CAWSRGAKDTQYF. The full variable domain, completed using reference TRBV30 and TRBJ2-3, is SQTIHQWPATLVQPVGSPLSLECTVEGTSNPNLYWYRQAAGRGLQLLFYSVGIGQISSEVPQNLSASRPQDRQFILSSKKLLLSDSGFYLCAWSRGAKDTQYFGPGTRLTVL.

CDR3 residues: CASSLGKAGQYF. CDR3 nucleotides: TGTGCCAGCAGTTTGGGCAAGGCCGGGCAGTATTTT. The chain is built from TRBV6-6 and TRBJ2-3; the D is unclear. Trimming removed 4 bases from V and 11 bases from J, with 13 bases in between. Germline CDR1 reads MNHNY; CDR2 reads SVGAGI (reference sequence). This CDR3 is 12 amino acids long.

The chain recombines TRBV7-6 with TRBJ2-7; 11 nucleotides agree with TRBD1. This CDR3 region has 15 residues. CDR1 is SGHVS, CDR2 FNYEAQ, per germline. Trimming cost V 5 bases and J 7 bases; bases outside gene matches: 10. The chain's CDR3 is CASSPRTGGQGEQYF. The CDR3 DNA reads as TGTGCCAGCAGCCCTAGGACAGGGGGCCAAGGGGAGCAGTACTTC. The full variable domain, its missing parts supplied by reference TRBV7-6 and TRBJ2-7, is GAGVSQSPRYKVTKRGQDVALRCDPISGHVSLYWYRQALGQGPEFLTYFNYEAQQDKSGLPNDRFSAERPEGSISTLTIQRTEQRDSAMYRCASSPRTGGQGEQYFGPGTRLTVT.

CDR3 DNA: TGTGCCAGCAGTCCGAGAGGTCGGGGGGCCGCCCCCCAAGATACGCAGTATTTT. Its protein product is CASSPRGRGAAPQDTQYF. The rearrangement links TRBV28 to TRBJ2-3; tentative D call: TRBD2 (7 bases). Trimming left V 5 bases short and J 5 bases short, with 26 bases between. Germline CDR1 MDHEN, CDR2 SYDVKM. CDR3 size: 18 residues.

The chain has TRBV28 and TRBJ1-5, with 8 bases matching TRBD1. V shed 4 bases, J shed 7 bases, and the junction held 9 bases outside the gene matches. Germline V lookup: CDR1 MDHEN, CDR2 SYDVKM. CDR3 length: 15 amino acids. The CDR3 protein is CASSSRTGPEQPQHF. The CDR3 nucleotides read TGTGCCAGCAGTTCCAGGACAGGGCCGGAGCAGCCCCAGCATTTT.

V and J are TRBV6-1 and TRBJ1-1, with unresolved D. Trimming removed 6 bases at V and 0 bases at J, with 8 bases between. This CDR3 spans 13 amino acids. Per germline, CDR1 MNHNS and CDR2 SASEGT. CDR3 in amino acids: CASSGIMNTEAFF. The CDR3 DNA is TGTGCCAGCAGCGGAATCATGAACACTGAAGCTTTCTTT.

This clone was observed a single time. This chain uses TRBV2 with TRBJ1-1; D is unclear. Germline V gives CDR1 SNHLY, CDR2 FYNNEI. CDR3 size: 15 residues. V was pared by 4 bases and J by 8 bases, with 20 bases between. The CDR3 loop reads CASSGFAAGLREAFF. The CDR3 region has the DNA TGTGCCAGCAGTGGGTTCGCGGCCGGCTTAAGAGAAGCTTTCTTT.

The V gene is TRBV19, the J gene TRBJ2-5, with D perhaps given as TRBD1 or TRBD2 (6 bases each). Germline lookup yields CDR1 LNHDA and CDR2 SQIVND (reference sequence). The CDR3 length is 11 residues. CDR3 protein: CGGAGEETQYF. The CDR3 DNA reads TGTGGGGGGGCAGGGGAAGAGACCCAGTACTTC. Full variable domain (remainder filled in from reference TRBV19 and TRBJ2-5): DGGITQSPKYLFRKEGQNVTLSCEQNLNHDAMYWYRQDPGQGLRLIYYSQIVNDFQKGDIAEGYSVSREKKESFPLTVTSAQKNPTAFYLCGGAGEETQYFGPGTRLLVL.

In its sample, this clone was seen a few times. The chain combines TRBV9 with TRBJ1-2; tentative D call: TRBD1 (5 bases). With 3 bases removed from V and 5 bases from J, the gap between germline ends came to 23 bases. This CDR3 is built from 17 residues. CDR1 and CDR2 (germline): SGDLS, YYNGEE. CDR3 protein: CASSARWGAGAPYGYTF. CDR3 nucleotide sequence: TGTGCCAGCAGCGCCCGGTGGGGTGCCGGGGCGCCTTATGGCTACACCTTC. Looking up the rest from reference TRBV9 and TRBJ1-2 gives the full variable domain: DSGVTQTPKHLITATGQRVTLRCSPRSGDLSVYWYQQSLDQGLQFLIQYYNGEERAKGNILERFSAQQFPDLHSELNLSSLELGDSALYFCASSARWGAGAPYGYTFGSGTRLTVV.

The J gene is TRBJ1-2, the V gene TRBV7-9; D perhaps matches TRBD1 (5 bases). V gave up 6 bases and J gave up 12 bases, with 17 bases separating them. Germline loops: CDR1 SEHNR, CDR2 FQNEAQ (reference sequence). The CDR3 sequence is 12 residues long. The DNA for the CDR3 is TGTGCCAGCAGTCCCCGGGGGACGGGGGACACCTTC. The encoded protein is CASSPRGTGDTF.

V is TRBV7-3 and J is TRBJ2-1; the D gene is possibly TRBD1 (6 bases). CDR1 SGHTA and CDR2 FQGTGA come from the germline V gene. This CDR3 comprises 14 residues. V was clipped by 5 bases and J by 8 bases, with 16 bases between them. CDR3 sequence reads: CASSERGWPDEQFF. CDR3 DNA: TGTGCCAGCAGCGAGAGGGGGTGGCCGGATGAGCAGTTCTTC.

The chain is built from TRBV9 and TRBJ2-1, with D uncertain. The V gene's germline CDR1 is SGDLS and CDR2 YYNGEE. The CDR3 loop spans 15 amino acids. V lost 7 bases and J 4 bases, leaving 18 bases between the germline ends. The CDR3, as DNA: TGTGCCAGCTCCTTAGCCCCCATGCAATACAATGAGCAGTTCTTC. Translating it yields CASSLAPMQYNEQFF.

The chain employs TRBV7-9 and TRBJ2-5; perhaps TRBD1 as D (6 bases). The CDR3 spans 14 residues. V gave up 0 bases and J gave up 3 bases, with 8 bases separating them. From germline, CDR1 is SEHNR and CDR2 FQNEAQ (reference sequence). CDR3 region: CASSLARDKETQYF. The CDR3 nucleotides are TGTGCCAGCAGCTTAGCTCGGGACAAAGAGACCCAGTACTTC.

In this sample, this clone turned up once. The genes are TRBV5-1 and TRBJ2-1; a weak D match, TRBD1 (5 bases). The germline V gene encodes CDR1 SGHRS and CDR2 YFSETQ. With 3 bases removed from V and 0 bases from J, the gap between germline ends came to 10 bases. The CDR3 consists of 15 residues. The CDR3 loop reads CASSWGPSSYNEQFF. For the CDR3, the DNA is TGCGCCAGCAGCTGGGGCCCCAGCTCCTACAATGAGCAGTTCTTC.

CDR3: CASRILGYNEQFF. Here the CDR3 DNA reads TGTGCCAGCAGAATTCTGGGTTACAATGAGCAGTTCTTC. The rearrangement links TRBV27 to TRBJ2-1; D is unclear. V was cut by 6 bases and J by 4 bases, with 10 bases left in between. The CDR3 sequence is 13 residues long. Germline V gene lookup returns CDR1 MNHEY and CDR2 SMNVEV (reference sequence).

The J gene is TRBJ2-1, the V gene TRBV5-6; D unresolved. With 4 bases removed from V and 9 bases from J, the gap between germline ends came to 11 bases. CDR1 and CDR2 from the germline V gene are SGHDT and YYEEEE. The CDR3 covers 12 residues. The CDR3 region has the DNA TGTGCCAGCAGCACGCGAGGAGCTGAGCAGTTCTTC. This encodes CASSTRGAEQFF.

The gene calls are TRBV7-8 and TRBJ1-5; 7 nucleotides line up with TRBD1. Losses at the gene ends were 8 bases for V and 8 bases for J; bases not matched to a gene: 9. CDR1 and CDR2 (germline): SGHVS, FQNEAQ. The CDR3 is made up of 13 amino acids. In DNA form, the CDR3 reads TGTGCCAGCTCGCAAGACAGGGAAAAGCCCCAGCATTTT. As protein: CASSQDREKPQHF.

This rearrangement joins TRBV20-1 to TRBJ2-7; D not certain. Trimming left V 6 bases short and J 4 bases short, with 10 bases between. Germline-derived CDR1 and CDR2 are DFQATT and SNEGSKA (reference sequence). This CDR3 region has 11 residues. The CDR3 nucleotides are TGCAGTGCAACAAACGGTTACGAGCAGTACTTC. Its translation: CSATNGYEQYF.

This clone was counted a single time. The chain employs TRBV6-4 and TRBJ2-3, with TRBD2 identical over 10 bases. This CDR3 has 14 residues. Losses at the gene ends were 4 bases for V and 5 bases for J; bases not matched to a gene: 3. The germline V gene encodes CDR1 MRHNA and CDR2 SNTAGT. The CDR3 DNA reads TGTGCCAGCAGTGTATTAGCGGGGGGAGATACGCAGTATTTT. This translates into CASSVLAGGDTQYF.

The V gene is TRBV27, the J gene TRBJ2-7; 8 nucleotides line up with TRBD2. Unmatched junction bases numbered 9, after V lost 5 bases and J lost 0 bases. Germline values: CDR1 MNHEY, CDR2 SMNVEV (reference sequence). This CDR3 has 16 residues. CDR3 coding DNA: TGTGCCAGCAGTATAGGCGGGAGGCTTAGCTCCTACGAGCAGTACTTC. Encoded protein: CASSIGGRLSSYEQYF.

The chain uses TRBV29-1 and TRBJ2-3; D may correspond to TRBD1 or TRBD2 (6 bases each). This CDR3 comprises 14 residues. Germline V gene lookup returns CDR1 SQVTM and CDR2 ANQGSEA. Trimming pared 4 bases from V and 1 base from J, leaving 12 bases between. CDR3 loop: CSVGSRGGTDTQYF. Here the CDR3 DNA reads TGCAGCGTTGGGTCGAGGGGGGGCACAGATACGCAGTATTTT.